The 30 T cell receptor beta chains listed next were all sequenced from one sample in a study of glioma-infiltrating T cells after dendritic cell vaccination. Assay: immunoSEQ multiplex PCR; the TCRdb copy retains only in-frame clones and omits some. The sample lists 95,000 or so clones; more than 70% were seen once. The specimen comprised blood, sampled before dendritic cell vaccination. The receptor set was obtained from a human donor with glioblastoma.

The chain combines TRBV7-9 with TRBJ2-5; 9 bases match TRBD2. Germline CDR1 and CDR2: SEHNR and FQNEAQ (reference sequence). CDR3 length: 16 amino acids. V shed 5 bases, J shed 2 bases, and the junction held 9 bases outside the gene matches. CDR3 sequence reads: CASSARGRGGQETQYF. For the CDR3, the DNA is TGTGCCAGCAGCGCCCGTGGGCGGGGGGGTCAAGAGACCCAGTACTTC.

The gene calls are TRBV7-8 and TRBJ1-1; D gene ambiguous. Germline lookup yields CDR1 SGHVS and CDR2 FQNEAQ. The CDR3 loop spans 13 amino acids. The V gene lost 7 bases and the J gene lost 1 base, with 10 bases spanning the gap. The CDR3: CASTTVGNTEAFF. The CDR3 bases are TGTGCCAGCACCACGGTTGGGAACACTGAAGCTTTCTTT.

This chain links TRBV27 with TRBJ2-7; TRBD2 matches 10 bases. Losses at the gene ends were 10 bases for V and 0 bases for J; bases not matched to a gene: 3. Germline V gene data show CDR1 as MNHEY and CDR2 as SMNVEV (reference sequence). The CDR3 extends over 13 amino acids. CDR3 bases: TGTGCCACGGCTAGCGGGAGCTCCTACGAGCAGTACTTC. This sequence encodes CATASGSSYEQYF.

CDR3 coding DNA: TGCGCCAGCAACTTTCGGGGGGCCAGTAATGAAAAACTGTTTTTT. Protein sequence: CASNFRGASNEKLFF. J is TRBJ1-4 and V is TRBV5-1; D is possibly TRBD1 (6 bases). This CDR3 has 15 amino acids. CDR1 and CDR2 from the germline V gene are SGHRS and YFSETQ. Trimming removed 6 bases at V and 4 bases at J, with 16 bases between.

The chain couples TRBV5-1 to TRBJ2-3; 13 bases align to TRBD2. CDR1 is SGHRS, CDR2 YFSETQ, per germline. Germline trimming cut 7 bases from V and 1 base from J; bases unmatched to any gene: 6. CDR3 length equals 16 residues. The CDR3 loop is CASGPGTSGGTDTQYF. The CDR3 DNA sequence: TGCGCCAGCGGCCCGGGGACTAGCGGGGGCACAGATACGCAGTATTTT.

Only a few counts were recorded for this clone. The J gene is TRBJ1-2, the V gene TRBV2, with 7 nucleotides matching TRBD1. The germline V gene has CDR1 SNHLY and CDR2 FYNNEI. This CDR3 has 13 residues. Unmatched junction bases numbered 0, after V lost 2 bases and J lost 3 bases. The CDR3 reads CASSEQGDYGYTF. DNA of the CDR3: TGTGCCAGCAGTGAACAGGGGGACTATGGCTACACCTTC.

The CDR3 DNA reads as TGTGCCAGCAGCTTAGGGCAGGGAAAGTTCAGGTTGGATACGCAGTATTTT. Encoded protein: CASSLGQGKFRLDTQYF. This chain connects TRBV13 to TRBJ2-3, with a possible D match to TRBD1 (5 bases). CDR3 size: 17 residues. V lost 0 bases to trimming and J lost 6 bases, with 19 bases between them. The germline V gene has CDR1 PRHDT and CDR2 FYEKMQ (reference sequence).

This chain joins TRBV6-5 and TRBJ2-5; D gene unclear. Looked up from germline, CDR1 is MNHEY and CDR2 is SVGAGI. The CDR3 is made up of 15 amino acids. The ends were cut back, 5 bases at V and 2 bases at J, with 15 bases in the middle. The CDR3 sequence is CASSNVRRYQETQYF. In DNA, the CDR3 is TGTGCCAGCAGTAACGTTCGGCGGTATCAAGAGACCCAGTACTTC.

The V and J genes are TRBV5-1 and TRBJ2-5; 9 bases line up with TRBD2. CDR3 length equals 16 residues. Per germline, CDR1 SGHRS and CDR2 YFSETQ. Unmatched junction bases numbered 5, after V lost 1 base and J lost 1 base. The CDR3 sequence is CASSLNAGGTQETQYF. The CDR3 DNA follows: TGCGCCAGCAGCTTGAACGCGGGAGGGACCCAAGAGACCCAGTACTTC.

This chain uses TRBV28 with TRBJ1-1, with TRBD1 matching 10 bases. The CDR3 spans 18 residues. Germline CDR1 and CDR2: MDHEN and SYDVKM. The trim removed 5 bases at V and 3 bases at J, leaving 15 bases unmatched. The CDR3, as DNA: TGTGCCAGCAGTCATCGGACAGGGGGATGGGGCGGAGACACTGAAGCTTTCTTT. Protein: CASSHRTGGWGGDTEAFF.

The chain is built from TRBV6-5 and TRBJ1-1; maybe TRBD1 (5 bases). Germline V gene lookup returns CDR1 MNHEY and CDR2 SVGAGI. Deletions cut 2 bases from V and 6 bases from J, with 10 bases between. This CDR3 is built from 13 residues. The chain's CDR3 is CASSYEGGAEAFF. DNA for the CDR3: TGTGCCAGCAGTTACGAAGGAGGGGCTGAAGCTTTCTTT.

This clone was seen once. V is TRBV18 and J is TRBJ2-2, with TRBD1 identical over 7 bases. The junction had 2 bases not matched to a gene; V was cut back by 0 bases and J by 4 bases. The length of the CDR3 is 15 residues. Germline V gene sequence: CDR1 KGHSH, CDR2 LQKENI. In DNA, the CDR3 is TGTGCCAGCTCACCACCTGGGACAGCCACCGGGGAGCTGTTTTTT. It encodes CASSPPGTATGELFF. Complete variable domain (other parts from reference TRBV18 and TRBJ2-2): NAGVMQNPRHLVRRRGQEARLRCSPMKGHSHVYWYRQLPEEGLKFMVYLQKENIIDESGMPKERFSAEFPKEGPSILRIQQVVRGDSAAYFCASSPPGTATGELFFGEGSRLTVL.

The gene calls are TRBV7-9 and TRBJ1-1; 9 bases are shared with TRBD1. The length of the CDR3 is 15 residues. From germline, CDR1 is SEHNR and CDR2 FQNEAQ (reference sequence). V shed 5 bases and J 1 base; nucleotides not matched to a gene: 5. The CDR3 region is CASSTRQGGNTEAFF. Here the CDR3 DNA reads TGTGCCAGCAGCACCCGACAGGGGGGGAACACTGAAGCTTTCTTT.

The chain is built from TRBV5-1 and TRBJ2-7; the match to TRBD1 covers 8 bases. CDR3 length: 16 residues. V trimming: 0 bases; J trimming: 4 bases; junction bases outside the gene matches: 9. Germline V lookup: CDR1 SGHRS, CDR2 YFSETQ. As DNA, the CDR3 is TGCGCCAGCAGCTTGGAAGGGGCAGGGGGCGGGTACGAGCAGTACTTC. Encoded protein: CASSLEGAGGGYEQYF.

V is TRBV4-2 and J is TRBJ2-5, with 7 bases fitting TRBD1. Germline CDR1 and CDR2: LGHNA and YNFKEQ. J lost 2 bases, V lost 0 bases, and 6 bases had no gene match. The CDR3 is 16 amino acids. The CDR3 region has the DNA TGTGCCAGCAGCCAAGATCAGGGACAGACGCAAGAGACCCAGTACTTC. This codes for CASSQDQGQTQETQYF.

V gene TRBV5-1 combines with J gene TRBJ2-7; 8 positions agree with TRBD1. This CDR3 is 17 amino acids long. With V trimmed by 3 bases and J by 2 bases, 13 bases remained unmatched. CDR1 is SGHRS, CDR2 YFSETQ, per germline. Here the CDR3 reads CASSYSTGTGHPYEQYF. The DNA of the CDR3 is TGCGCCAGCAGCTATTCTACCGGGACAGGTCACCCCTACGAGCAGTACTTC.

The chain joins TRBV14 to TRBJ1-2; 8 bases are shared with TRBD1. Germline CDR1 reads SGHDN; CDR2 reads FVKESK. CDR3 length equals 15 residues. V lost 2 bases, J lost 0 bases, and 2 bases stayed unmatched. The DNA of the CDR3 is TGTGCCAGCAGCCAAAGGGGACAGGCTAACTATGGCTACACCTTC. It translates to CASSQRGQANYGYTF.

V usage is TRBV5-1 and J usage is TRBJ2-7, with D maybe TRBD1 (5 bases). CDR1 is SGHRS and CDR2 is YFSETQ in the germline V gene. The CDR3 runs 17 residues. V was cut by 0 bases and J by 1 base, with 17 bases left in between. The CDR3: CASSLVLSTEGSYEQYF. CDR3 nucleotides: TGCGCCAGCAGCTTGGTTCTTTCGACAGAAGGGTCCTACGAGCAGTACTTC.

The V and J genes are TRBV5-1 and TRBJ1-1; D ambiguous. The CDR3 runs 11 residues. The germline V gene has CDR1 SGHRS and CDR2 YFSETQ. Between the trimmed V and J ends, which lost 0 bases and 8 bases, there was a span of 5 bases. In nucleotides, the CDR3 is TGCGCCAGCAGCTTGGAGACAGAAGCTTTCTTT. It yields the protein CASSLETEAFF.

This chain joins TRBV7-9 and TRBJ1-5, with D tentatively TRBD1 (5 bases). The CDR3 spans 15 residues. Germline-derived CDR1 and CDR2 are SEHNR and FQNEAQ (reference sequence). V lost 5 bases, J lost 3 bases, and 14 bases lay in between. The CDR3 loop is CASSKTDTYNQPQHF. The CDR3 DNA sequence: TGTGCCAGCAGCAAAACGGACACATACAATCAGCCCCAGCATTTT.

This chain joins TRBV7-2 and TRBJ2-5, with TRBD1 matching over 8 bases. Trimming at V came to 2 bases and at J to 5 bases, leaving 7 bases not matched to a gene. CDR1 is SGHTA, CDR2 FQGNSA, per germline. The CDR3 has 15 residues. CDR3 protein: CASSLYPRGRETQYF. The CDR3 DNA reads TGTGCCAGCAGCTTATACCCCAGGGGGCGGGAGACCCAGTACTTC.

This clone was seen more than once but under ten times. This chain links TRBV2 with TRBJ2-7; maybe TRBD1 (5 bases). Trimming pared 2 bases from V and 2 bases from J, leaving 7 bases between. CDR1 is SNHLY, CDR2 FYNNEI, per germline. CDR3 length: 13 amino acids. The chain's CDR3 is CASSEIGAYEQYF. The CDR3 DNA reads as TGTGCCAGCAGTGAAATAGGGGCCTACGAGCAGTACTTC.

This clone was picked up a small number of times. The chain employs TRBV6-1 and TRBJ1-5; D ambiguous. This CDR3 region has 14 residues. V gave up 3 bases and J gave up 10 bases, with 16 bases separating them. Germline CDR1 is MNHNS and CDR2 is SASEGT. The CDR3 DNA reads TGTGCCAGCAGTGAGTATGGCGGTGAGCGTCCCCAGCATTTT. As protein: CASSEYGGERPQHF.

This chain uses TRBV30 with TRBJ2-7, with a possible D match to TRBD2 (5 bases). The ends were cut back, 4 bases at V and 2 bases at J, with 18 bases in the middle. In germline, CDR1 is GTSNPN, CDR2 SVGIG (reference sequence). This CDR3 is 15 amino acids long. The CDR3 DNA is TGTGCCTGGACTCCGGCCGCGGGCCTTACCTACGAGCAGTACTTC. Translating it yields CAWTPAAGLTYEQYF.

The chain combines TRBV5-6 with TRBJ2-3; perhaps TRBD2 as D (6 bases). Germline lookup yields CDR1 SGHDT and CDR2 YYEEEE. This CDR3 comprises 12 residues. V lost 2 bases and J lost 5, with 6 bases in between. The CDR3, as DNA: TGTGCCAGCAGCTTCGGGGGAGATACGCAGTATTTT. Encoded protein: CASSFGGDTQYF.

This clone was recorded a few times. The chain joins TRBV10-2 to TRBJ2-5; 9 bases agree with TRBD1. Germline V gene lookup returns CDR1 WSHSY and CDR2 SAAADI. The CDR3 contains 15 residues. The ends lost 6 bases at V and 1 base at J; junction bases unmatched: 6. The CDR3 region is CASRRTGDFQETQYF. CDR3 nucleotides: TGCGCCAGCAGAAGGACAGGGGATTTCCAAGAGACCCAGTACTTC.

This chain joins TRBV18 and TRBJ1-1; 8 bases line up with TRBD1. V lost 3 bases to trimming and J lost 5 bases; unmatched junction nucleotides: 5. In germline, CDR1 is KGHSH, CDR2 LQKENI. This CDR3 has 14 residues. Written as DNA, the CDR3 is TGTGCCAGCTCACCCACAGGGGGAGAGACTGAAGCTTTCTTT. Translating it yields CASSPTGGETEAFF.

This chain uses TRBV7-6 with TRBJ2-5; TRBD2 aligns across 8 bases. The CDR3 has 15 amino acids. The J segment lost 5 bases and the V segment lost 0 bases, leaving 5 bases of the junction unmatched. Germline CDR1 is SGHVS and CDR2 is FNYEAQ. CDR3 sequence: CASSLAPGLVETQYF. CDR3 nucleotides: TGTGCCAGCAGCTTAGCGCCGGGACTAGTTGAGACCCAGTACTTC.

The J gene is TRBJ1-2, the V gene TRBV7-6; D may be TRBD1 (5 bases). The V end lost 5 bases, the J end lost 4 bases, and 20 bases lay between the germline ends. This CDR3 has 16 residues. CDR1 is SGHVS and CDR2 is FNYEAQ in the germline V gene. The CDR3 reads CASSPHWGEDGYGYTF. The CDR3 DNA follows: TGTGCCAGCAGCCCACATTGGGGGGAGGACGGCTATGGCTACACCTTC. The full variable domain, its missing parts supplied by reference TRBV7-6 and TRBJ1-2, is GAGVSQSPRYKVTKRGQDVALRCDPISGHVSLYWYRQALGQGPEFLTYFNYEAQQDKSGLPNDRFSAERPEGSISTLTIQRTEQRDSAMYRCASSPHWGEDGYGYTFGSGTRLTVV.

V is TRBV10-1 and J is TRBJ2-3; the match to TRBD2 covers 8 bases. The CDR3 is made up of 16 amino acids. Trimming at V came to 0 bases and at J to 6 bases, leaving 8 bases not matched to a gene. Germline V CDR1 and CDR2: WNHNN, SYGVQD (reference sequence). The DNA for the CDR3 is TGCGCCAGCAGTGAGTCGAAGGCCGGGGGGGCGGATACGCAGTATTTT. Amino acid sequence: CASSESKAGGADTQYF.